A single sample is the source of the 25 T cell receptor beta chains below, sequenced in a study of regulatory T cells in long-lasting Graves disease. Time point reported: newly diagnosed GD, antithyroid drugs for less than 3 months. The TCR library was made from RNA extracted from PBMCs. Through Arm-PCR of CDR3 regions and iRepertoire HTBI primers, TCR beta libraries were built. From the multiplex PCR reads, TCRdb called clonotypes with MiXCR, one entry per CDR3 protein. The sample yields about 460,000 distinct CDR3 sequences, around 15% seen once. The same data also went into a second study, on T cells in Graves' hyperthyroidism and ophthalmopathy.

The specimen was peripheral blood mononuclear cells (PBMCs), collected at new diagnosis, from a patient treated with antithyroid drugs. The receptors shown here come from a woman between 45 and 60 years old with Graves disease.

This clonotype has at least ten counts. The DNA for the CDR3 is TGTGCCAGCAGCTCAAATCTAGCGGGAGTGGACACCGGGGAGCTGTTTTTT. It translates to CASSSNLAGVDTGELFF. This chain uses TRBV9 with TRBJ2-2; 10 bases map to TRBD2. The CDR3 loop spans 17 amino acids. After removal of 4 bases from V and 3 bases from J, the junction contained 9 bases not matched to a gene. Germline V gene data show CDR1 as SGDLS and CDR2 as YYNGEE.

This clonotype was seen at least ten times. The rearrangement uses TRBV12-3 or TRBV12-4 and TRBJ2-1; TRBD2 aligns across 11 bases. The CDR3 runs 16 residues. J lost 6 bases, V lost 6 bases, and 10 bases had no gene match. DNA for the CDR3: TGTGCCAGCAGATCTGGGACTAGCGGAAACTTCAATGAGCAGTTCTTC. Translation: CASRSGTSGNFNEQFF.

The J gene is TRBJ2-1, the V gene TRBV7-9, with D unclear. The CDR3 has 16 amino acids. The germline gives CDR1 SEHNR, CDR2 FQNEAQ (reference sequence). With 0 bases removed from V and 7 bases from J, the gap between germline ends came to 16 bases. The CDR3 reads CASSLAGQASKNEQFF. In DNA form, the CDR3 reads TGTGCCAGCAGCTTAGCAGGGCAGGCCTCGAAAAATGAGCAGTTCTTC.

This clonotype was counted only a few times. This chain joins TRBV4-2 and TRBJ2-5; 7 bases are a match to TRBD2. Germline CDR1 reads LGHNA; CDR2 reads YNFKEQ. V shed 0 bases and J 1 base; nucleotides not matched to a gene: 11. This CDR3 has 18 amino acids. CDR3 nucleotide sequence: TGTGCCAGCAGCCAAGATTTTTGGGGCTCTAGCGGCCAAGAGACCCAGTACTTC. Translation: CASSQDFWGSSGQETQYF.

This clonotype appeared many times. V usage is TRBV20-1 and J usage is TRBJ2-5; 14 bases fit TRBD2. The CDR3 extends over 17 amino acids. The V and J ends lost 0 bases and 3 bases, in that order; junction bases with no gene match: 6. Germline CDR1 DFQATT, CDR2 SNEGSKA (reference sequence). The CDR3 spells CSAREGTSGSWKETQYF. CDR3 coding DNA: TGCAGTGCTAGAGAAGGGACTAGCGGGAGTTGGAAAGAGACCCAGTACTTC.

The table lists this clonotype with many counts. The chain combines TRBV6-1 with TRBJ1-2; D gene uncertain. This CDR3 has 12 residues. Trimming shortened V by 6 bases and J by 7 bases, and 12 bases separated the two germline ends. Germline lookup yields CDR1 MNHNS and CDR2 SASEGT. CDR3: CASSEPGTGYTF. CDR3 in DNA: TGTGCCAGCAGCGAACCGGGTACTGGCTACACCTTC.

A few counts support this clonotype. The chain recombines TRBV9 with TRBJ1-2; no reliable D call. Trimming took off 0 bases at V and 2 bases at J, with 8 bases between the two ends. CDR3 length: 14 residues. In germline, CDR1 is SGDLS, CDR2 YYNGEE. CDR3 protein: CASSVDVSNYGYTF. In DNA, the CDR3 is TGTGCCAGCAGCGTAGATGTCTCCAACTATGGCTACACCTTC.

In its sample, this clonotype was seen many times. The chain couples TRBV11-2 to TRBJ1-4, with 7 nucleotides matching TRBD1. Germline CDR1 is SGHAT and CDR2 is FQNNGV. The length of the CDR3 is 14 residues. The ends lost 5 bases at V and 10 bases at J; junction bases unmatched: 10. In nucleotides, the CDR3 is TGTGCCAGCAGCCCGGACAGGTCCCTGGGAAAACTGTTTTTT. This gives the protein CASSPDRSLGKLFF.

The chain links TRBV3-1 to TRBJ2-3; maybe TRBD1 (6 bases). Trimming removed 3 bases from V and 2 bases from J, with 15 bases in between. This CDR3 spans 16 amino acids. Germline assignment: CDR1 LGHDT and CDR2 YNNKEL (reference sequence). In nucleotides, the CDR3 is TGTGCCAGCAGCCAGGGGGCCACTTACATCACAGATACGCAGTATTTT. Amino acid sequence: CASSQGATYITDTQYF.

This clonotype has just a few counts. The CDR3 bases are TGTGCCAGCAGCTTAGGACTAGCGGGAGGATGGGGAGAGACCCAGTACTTC. This encodes CASSLGLAGGWGETQYF. J is TRBJ2-5 and V is TRBV7-3; 14 positions agree with TRBD2. With V trimmed by 2 bases and J by 4 bases, 6 bases remained unmatched. Germline CDR1 is SGHTA and CDR2 is FQGTGA. The CDR3 extends over 17 amino acids.

In this sample, this clonotype turned up many times. This sequence joins TRBV28 and TRBJ2-1; no firm D call. CDR3 length: 12 amino acids. Trimming stripped 5 bases from V and 7 bases from J, with 9 bases between. CDR1 and CDR2 from the germline V gene are MDHEN and SYDVKM. CDR3 sequence (DNA): TGTGCCAGCAGTCTCGACTTAAATGAGCAGTTCTTC. It encodes CASSLDLNEQFF.

Many counts were recorded for this clonotype. The gene calls are TRBV29-1 and TRBJ2-1; 10 bases line up with TRBD2. V gave up 5 bases and J gave up 14 bases; unmatched junction bases: 6. Germline assignment: CDR1 SQVTM and CDR2 ANQGSEA. The CDR3 is 11 amino acids. The DNA of the CDR3 is TGCAGCGTTCTCCTAGCGGGAGAGGAGTTCTTC. Its protein is CSVLLAGEEFF.

The chain joins TRBV20-1 to TRBJ2-3; the D is unclear. Between the trimmed V and J ends, which lost 4 bases and 2 bases, there was a span of 13 bases. Germline CDR1 and CDR2: DFQATT and SNEGSKA (reference sequence). This CDR3 has 14 residues. In DNA form, the CDR3 reads TGCAGTGCTACCGGCCCCCCAGACACAGATACGCAGTATTTT. Translation gives CSATGPPDTDTQYF.

This clonotype turned up a few times. Germline and junction disagree at one end, which may indicate a read error. The rearrangement links TRBV5-4 to TRBJ1-4, with D perhaps matching TRBD1 (6 bases). CDR3 length equals 14 residues. Germline CDR1 is SGHNT and CDR2 is YYREEE (reference sequence). CDR3 in amino acids: CASSSGTTNEKLFF. CDR3 sequence (DNA): TGTGCCAGCAGCTCCGGGACAACCAATGAAAAACTGTTTTTT.

This clonotype was seen repeatedly, ten times or more. The rearrangement joins TRBV5-6 to TRBJ2-5; TRBD2 matches at 9 bases. CDR1 is SGHDT, CDR2 YYEEEE, per germline. Trimming at V came to 0 bases and at J to 5 bases, leaving 14 bases not matched to a gene. The CDR3 has 18 amino acids. The CDR3 sequence: CASSLDRVGGRVSETQYF. Written as DNA, the CDR3 is TGTGCCAGCAGCTTGGATCGGGTCGGCGGGAGGGTTTCGGAGACCCAGTACTTC. Full variable domain (remainder filled in from reference TRBV5-6 and TRBJ2-5): DAGVTQSPTHLIKTRGQQVTLRCSPKSGHDTVSWYQQALGQGPQFIFQYYEEEERQRGNFPDRFSGHQFPNYSSELNVNALLLGDSALYLCASSLDRVGGRVSETQYFGPGTRLLVL.

In this sample, this clonotype turned up many times. V gene TRBV30 combines with J gene TRBJ2-7, with D maybe TRBD2 (5 bases). Trimming stripped 4 bases from V and 0 bases from J, with 10 bases between. The CDR3 extends over 13 amino acids. Per germline, CDR1 GTSNPN and CDR2 SVGIG (reference sequence). The CDR3 coding sequence is TGTGCCTGGAACGGGATACCCTCCTACGAGCAGTACTTC. Encoded protein: CAWNGIPSYEQYF.

The table lists this clonotype with many counts. Here the CDR3 reads CASSVNNEQFF. The CDR3 nucleotides are TGTGCCAGCAGTGTAAACAATGAGCAGTTCTTC. The J gene is TRBJ2-1, the V gene TRBV28, with D unresolved. Germline V gene lookup returns CDR1 MDHEN and CDR2 SYDVKM. The CDR3 covers 11 residues. The V gene lost 5 bases and the J gene lost 5 bases, with 4 bases spanning the gap.

This chain joins TRBV4-1 and TRBJ1-3, with a possible D match to TRBD1 (5 bases). Germline-derived CDR1 and CDR2 are MGHRA and YSYEKL. Trimming removed 0 bases from V and 7 bases from J, with 13 bases in between. The CDR3 sequence is 15 residues long. The CDR3 nucleotides are TGCGCCAGCAGCCAAGATCCGCCAGGGCCGAACACCATATATTTT. It codes for CASSQDPPGPNTIYF.

The chain carries TRBV12-3 or TRBV12-4 and TRBJ1-4; D possibly corresponds to TRBD1 (5 bases). With 3 bases removed from V and 8 bases from J, the gap between germline ends came to 13 bases. This CDR3 has 14 amino acids. In DNA form, the CDR3 reads TGTGCCAGCAGTTTTGGTCAGGGTCTGGAAAAACTGTTTTTT. Protein: CASSFGQGLEKLFF.

V usage is TRBV20-1 and J usage is TRBJ2-5, with 11 bases that match TRBD2. V lost 6 bases to trimming and J lost 3 bases; unmatched junction nucleotides: 3. The germline gives CDR1 DFQATT, CDR2 SNEGSKA (reference sequence). The CDR3 sequence is 13 residues long. The CDR3 coding sequence is TGCAGTGCCCCGACTAGCGGGGAAGAGACCCAGTACTTC. This codes for CSAPTSGEETQYF.

J is TRBJ1-2 and V is TRBV6-5; 8 positions agree with TRBD1. This CDR3 spans 14 amino acids. The germline V gene encodes CDR1 MNHEY and CDR2 SVGAGI. The junction had 5 bases not matched to a gene; V was cut back by 0 bases and J by 8 bases. The CDR3 coding sequence is TGTGCCAGCAGTTACTCCCGGACAGGGAGCGGCTACACCTTC. Its protein product is CASSYSRTGSGYTF.

This clonotype was counted many times. This rearrangement joins TRBV7-9 to TRBJ1-4, with unresolved D. V was trimmed by 5 bases and J by 6 bases, leaving 13 bases between them. Germline V CDR1 and CDR2: SEHNR, FQNEAQ (reference sequence). The CDR3 sequence is 14 residues long. The CDR3 region is CASSPDSRDEKLFF. CDR3 sequence (DNA): TGTGCCAGCAGCCCCGATTCGCGTGATGAAAAACTGTTTTTT.

This clonotype was counted at least ten times. For the CDR3, the DNA is TGTGCCTGGAGCGGGACAAAGAACACTGAAGCTTTCTTT. This sequence encodes CAWSGTKNTEAFF. The chain joins TRBV30 to TRBJ1-1; perhaps TRBD1 as D (6 bases). This CDR3 is 13 amino acids long. Germline CDR1 GTSNPN, CDR2 SVGIG (reference sequence). V gave up 3 bases and J gave up 1 base, with 9 bases separating them.

Ten or more counts support this clonotype. J is TRBJ2-5 and V is TRBV2; TRBD2 agrees at 10 bases. The ends lost 3 bases at V and 1 base at J; junction bases unmatched: 5. The CDR3 sequence is 16 residues long. Germline-derived CDR1 and CDR2 are SNHLY and FYNNEI. CDR3 bases: TGTGCCAGCAGTGAGGATCTAGCGGGAGCCCAAGAGACCCAGTACTTC. Its translation is CASSEDLAGAQETQYF.

About this clonotype itself: The junction differs from germline at one of its ends, possibly a read error. The gene calls are TRBV28 and TRBJ2-1; TRBD2 matches 8 bases. Per germline, CDR1 MDHEN and CDR2 SYDVKM. There are 15 residues in the CDR3. The CDR3 spells CASSFEAGAYNERFF. The CDR3 nucleotides read TGTGCCAGCAGTTTTGAAGCGGGAGCCTACAATGAGCGGTTCTTC. The variable domain in full, with the rest retrieved from reference TRBV28 and TRBJ2-1, is DVKVTQSSRYLVKRTGEKVFLECVQDMDHENMFWYRQDPGLGLRLIYFSYDVKMKEKGDIPEGYSVSREKKERFSLILESASTNQTSMYLCASSFEAGAYNERFFGPGTRLTVL.